This TCR beta chain originates from a study of memory CD4+ T cells and cytomegalovirus serostatus. The germline CDR1 and CDR2 sequences are LGHNA and YNFKEQ. The CDR3 is made up of 17 amino acids. The germline V and J ends were trimmed by 0 bases and 7 bases, with 19 bases remaining between them. The assay was immunoSEQ multiplex PCR, and TCRdb's table has in-frame clones only and misses some. Of over 65,000 clones in the sample, approximately 80% were seen once. The sort gate was single viable CD3+CD4+CD8-CD45RO+ cells for memory CD4+ T cells. Sequencing was performed on memory CD4+ T cells from blood. The chain has TRBV4-2 and TRBJ1-5; D unclear. This clonotype originated in an adult in good health and CMV-seropositive. The CDR3 region has the DNA TGTGCCAGCAGCCAAGATCCAAGGAAGCCAAAGGAGCAGCCCCAGCATTTT. Translation gives CASSQDPRKPKEQPQHF.